Detailed here is one T cell receptor (beta chain). Its matching antigen is unknown. This record belongs to a study of radiotherapy plus CTLA-4 blockade in lung cancer. Across the study: With roughly 28% of patients having disease control, objective responses were seen in about 17%. Study-level findings and limits: Reports state that early shifts in blood T cell clones, with interferon-beta, best predicted response. The study found tumor-derived TCR clones expanded in blood after radiotherapy plus ipilimumab.

This CDR3 region has 12 residues. The junction had 6 bases not matched to a gene; V was cut back by 10 bases and J by 6 bases. Germline V gene data show CDR1 as LNHDA and CDR2 as SQIVND (reference sequence). Profiling relied on immunoSEQ multiplex PCR, and the TCRdb table lists in-frame clones only, not all of them. The repertoire holds 40,000 to 45,000 clones, around 75% seen once, with 9.8% in the top ten. This clonotype originated in a human donor with non-small cell lung cancer who had stable disease on radiotherapy plus ipilimumab. The source was peripheral blood, collected from a patient treated with radiotherapy plus ipilimumab. This chain links TRBV19 with TRBJ2-1, with TRBD1 matching 7 bases. CDR3 bases: TGTGCCACCCGACAGGGCGGCAATGAGCAGTTCTTC. Its translation: CATRQGGNEQFF.